This TCR beta chain emerged from a study of Ad26.COV2.S vaccination and SARS-CoV-2 variants listed by TCRdb under 2021. With regard to the full study: Vaccine-arm donors were drawn from COV1001, a multicentre, randomized, double-blind, placebo-controlled phase I-IIa trial of Ad26.COV2.S in healthy adults. The TCR-sequenced set comprised approximately 32 samples: some 19 Ad26.COV2.S vaccine recipients, 5 placebo recipients and 8 SARS-CoV-2 convalescent individuals. The specificity and breadth of SARS-CoV-2-reactive T cell receptors after Ad26.COV2.S vaccination were assessed by TCRbeta repertoire sequencing. Investigators did not know the trial group allocation while performing experiments and assessing outcomes. Trial participants were randomized into five groups of five: low-dose or high-dose Ad26.COV2.S given once or twice, or placebo on both occasions. Dosing of Ad26.COV2.S was intramuscular, at either 5x10^10 or 1x10^11 viral particles, delivered as one shot or as two shots spaced 56 days apart. On the study overall, not on this receptor specifically: Higher spike-specific TCR breadth was observed in Ad26.COV2.S recipients than in placebo recipients (P = 0.0014). The authors noted that the TCR breadth and depth analyses may have underestimated total T cell responses. The study was not powered to compare responses between vaccine doses or regimens. Comparable non-spike TCR breadth was observed between vaccine and placebo recipients, consistent with only spike being contained in the vaccine. After vaccination, spike-specific CD8+ and CD4+ T cell responses were reported to show substantial breadth.

This clone was seen only a few times. The antigen it recognizes is unknown. Base-call qualities are not available, and no considerably larger clone is one nucleotide away. The treatment or condition label, as the study defines it: roughly 19 received Ad26.COV2.S at low or high dose, single or two shots; several received placebo; per-sample allocation not given. For vaccine and placebo recipients, repertoires were sequenced using samples collected on day 63 after the first injection. Cohort 1b enrolled about two dozen adults aged 18-55 years at a single site in Boston, USA, between 29 July and 7 August 2020. Ad26.COV2.S was a replication-incompetent adenovirus type 26 vector that expressed a prefusion-stabilized SARS-CoV-2 spike protein derived from the original Wuhan strain. TCRbeta CDR3 regions were sequenced with the immunoSEQ Assay. After extraction, genomic DNA underwent amplification by bias-controlled multiplex PCR, followed by high-throughput sequencing. Concerning the study's data processing: To quantify the absolute abundance of every unique TCRbeta CDR3 region, sequences were collapsed and filtered. T cell fraction was estimated by normalization of TCRbeta template counts to usable DNA, with usable DNA being measured through amplification of reference genes present in all nucleated cells. Repertoire TCRs were annotated as SARS-CoV-2-specific by exact matching of V gene, CDR3 amino acid sequence and J gene to a known reactive TCR set. The reference SARS-CoV-2 TCR set came from MIRA and was filtered for enrichment in COVID-19-positive ImmuneCODE repertoires, removing public or cross-reactive TCRs. Using the MIRA antigens, annotated TCRs were further analysed by specific ORF or by position within an ORF. Breadth was defined as annotated unique rearrangements over total unique productive rearrangements; depth was the summed frequency of those rearrangements. TCR breadth was compared between groups using two-sided Wilcoxon rank-sum tests. TCRdb retrieved this table from immuneACCESS and kept in-frame rearrangements only. Not all clones are present; in checked studies, unresolved V genes account for under half, and no reason is known for the remainder. Clone size and the V and J calls come from that table; the DNA yielded D and trimming. The sample records 400,000 or so clones, approximately 91% of which are singletons. The ten largest clones add up to 3.5% of the sample.

Sequencing was performed on peripheral blood, taken in a trial of Ad26.COV2.S vaccine versus placebo. The sequence was obtained from a person between 18 and 60 years old who received the Ad26.COV2.S COVID-19 vaccine or a placebo.

The nucleotide sequence reads as follows: TGCGCCAGCAGCCACTTAGGACCAATCCAAGAGACCCAGTACTTC. Translated, it reads CASSHLGPIQETQYF. The rearranged segments are TRBV4-1 and TRBJ2-5; no D gene call is confident. The germline V gene specifies MGHRA as CDR1 and YSYEKL as CDR2. From the cysteine up to the phenylalanine, the CDR3 has a length of 15 residues. Only the CDR3 part of the read is kept: 45 bases, read in frame from the first base. Between the V and J ends, shortened by 3 bases and 1 base respectively, the junction contains 12 bases.